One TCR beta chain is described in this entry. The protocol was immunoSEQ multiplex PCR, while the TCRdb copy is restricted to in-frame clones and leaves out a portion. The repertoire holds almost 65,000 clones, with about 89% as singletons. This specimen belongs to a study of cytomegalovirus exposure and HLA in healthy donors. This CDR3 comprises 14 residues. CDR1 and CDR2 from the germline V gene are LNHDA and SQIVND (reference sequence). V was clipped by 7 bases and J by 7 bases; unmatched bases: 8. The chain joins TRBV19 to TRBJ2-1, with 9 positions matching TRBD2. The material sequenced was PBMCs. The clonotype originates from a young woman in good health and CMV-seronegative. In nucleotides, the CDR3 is TGTGCCAGTAAGGTAGCGGGAGTTCTAAATGAGCAGTTCTTC. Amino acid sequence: CASKVAGVLNEQFF.